This T cell receptor (beta chain) originates from a study of tumor-infiltrating lymphocytes in primary liver carcinoma. Total RNA amounting to around 540 ng was the source from which TCR beta cDNA was made with a constant-region primer. Modified slightly, ARM-PCR produced TCR beta libraries over three nested multiplex PCR rounds. Investigators reported that the first two PCR rounds, at around 10 cycles each, used TRBV1-TRBV30 forward primers with a C-beta reverse primer. TCRdb processed the multiplex PCR reads anew with MiXCR; each CDR3 protein has one entry. The repertoire includes fewer than 350,000 distinct CDR3 sequences, approximately 65% of them detected once, and under 8.5% sits in the top ten. RNA was extracted from whole blood without cell sorting, alongside germline DNA. Germline V gene data show CDR1 as SGHRS and CDR2 as YFSETQ. The CDR3 runs to 15 residues. With 5 bases removed from V and 4 bases from J, the gap between germline ends came to 15 bases.

This sequence originates from a man aged 40-49 years with primary liver carcinoma and hepatitis B virus infection. This chain joins TRBV5-1 and TRBJ2-2; weak D call: TRBD1 (6 bases). Sequences were obtained from peripheral blood. This CDR3 is CASRPPGQSTGELFF. The CDR3, as DNA: TGCGCCAGCAGACCCCCAGGACAGAGCACCGGGGAGCTGTTTTTT. Based on the CDR3 plus reference TRBV5-1 and TRBJ2-2, the full variable domain is KAGVTQTPRYLIKTRGQQVTLSCSPISGHRSVSWYQQTPGQGLQFLFEYFSETQRNKGNFPGRFSGRQFSNSRSEMNVSTLELGDSALYLCASRPPGQSTGELFFGEGSRLTVL.